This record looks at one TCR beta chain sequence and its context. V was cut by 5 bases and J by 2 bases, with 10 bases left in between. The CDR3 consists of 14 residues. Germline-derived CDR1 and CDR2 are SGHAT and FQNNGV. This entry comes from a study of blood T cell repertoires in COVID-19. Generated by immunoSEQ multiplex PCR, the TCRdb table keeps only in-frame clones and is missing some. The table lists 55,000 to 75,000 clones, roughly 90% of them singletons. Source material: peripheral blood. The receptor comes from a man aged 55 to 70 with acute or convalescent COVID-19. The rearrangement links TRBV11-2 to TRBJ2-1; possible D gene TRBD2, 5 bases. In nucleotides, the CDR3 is TGTGCCAGCAGCCTAAGTAGCGCCTACAATGAGCAGTTCTTC. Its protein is CASSLSSAYNEQFF.